The rows below give T cell receptor beta chains drawn from one sample of a study of blood T cell repertoires in COVID-19. Libraries were prepared by immunoSEQ multiplex PCR; TCRdb keeps only in-frame clonotypes and omits some of them. The table records roughly 200,000 clones, about 82% of them present only once. Sequenced sample: PBMCs or T cells enriched from blood (not recorded which). These receptors came from a middle-aged man with acute COVID-19. The CDR3 runs from the conserved cysteine through the conserved F or W.

J,V,CDR3
TRBJ1-2,TRBV21-1,CASPTGGLYGYTF
TRBJ1-1,TRBV5-1,CASSGWDIMNTEAFF
TRBJ2-7,TRBV6-7,CASSYRDRGPRLDYEQYF
TRBJ2-7,TRBV3-1/TRBV3-2,CASSRAGGADGYEQYF
TRBJ2-4,TRBV6-5,CASSYSRQGGNIQYF
TRBJ1-1,TRBV10-2,CASSEYYNTEAFF
TRBJ2-3,TRBV14,CASSQVSSGVPDTQYF
TRBJ1-1,TRBV3-1/TRBV3-2,CASSQGVGGVTEAFF
TRBJ2-1,TRBV5-1,CASSFGGYNEQFF
TRBJ2-7,TRBV11-2,CASSLGPGTGYYEQYF
TRBJ2-7,TRBV7-8,CASSLGFNYEQYF
TRBJ1-5,TRBV28,CASSSGEGTGQPQHF
TRBJ1-3,TRBV3-1/TRBV3-2,CASSQLAAAIYF
TRBJ2-7,TRBV4-1,CASSQVPPLGYEQYF
TRBJ2-1,TRBV5-5,CASSPGLVWYNEQFF
TRBJ1-1,TRBV10-3,CATVERWQTNTEAFF
TRBJ1-1,TRBV11-1,CASSLGRNTEAFF
TRBJ2-7,TRBV27,CASSTTSGRAYEQYF
TRBJ1-6,TRBV2,CASLPEDSPLHF
TRBJ2-1,TRBV27,CASSSQDLAGVPYNEQFF